A selection of T cell receptor beta chains follows, all from one sample in a study of T-cell reconstitution after alpha-beta-depleted transplantation in children. Each CDR3 protein is one row after TCRdb ran MiXCR on the PCR reads. The table lists 200,000 to 250,000 distinct CDR3 sequences, approximately 8.4% of them singletons. The sample in question was PBMCs, mostly from graft donor cells, obtained 360 days after TCRalphabeta/CD19-depleted stem cell transplant. The source is a male patient aged 2 to 9 who had a stem cell transplant for acute myeloid leukemia, so the T cells may come from the graft donor. Both conserved end residues are part of each CDR3. A D gene is named only where the DNA matches it firmly. Expanded clones are given a class, and other clones once, few, many or no size at all.

len	j_gene	d_gene	v_gene	abundance	CDR3nt	CDR3aa
13	TRBJ1-2	NA	TRBV3-1	NA	TGTGCCAGCAGCCAAGTTCTGGACTCTGGCTACACCTTC	CASSQVLDSGYTF
16	TRBJ1-1	NA	TRBV18	NA	TGTGCCAGCTCACCAAATCACCCAGGCATGAACACTGAAGCTTTCTTT	CASSPNHPGMNTEAFF
14	TRBJ2-5	TRBD2	TRBV12-3/TRBV12-4	many	TGTGCCAGCACCCCTAGCGGGGAGGTGGAGACCCAGTACTTC	CASTPSGEVETQYF
16	TRBJ2-7	TRBD1	TRBV4-3	many	TGCGCCAGCAGCCAAGAGTCGACAGGGGGCTCCTACGAGCAGTACTTC	CASSQESTGGSYEQYF
10	TRBJ2-3	NA	TRBV29-1	many	TGCAGCGTCGACAGAAATACGCAGTATTTT	CSVDRNTQYF
15	TRBJ2-7	TRBD1	TRBV20-1	few	TGCAGTGCTAGACCGGCGACAGGGGCCCAAGACGAGCAGTACTTC	CSARPATGAQDEQYF
19	TRBJ2-3	TRBD1	TRBV29-1	many	TGCAGCGTTGACGACGGACAGGGCTTACCTGTACCTAGCACAGATACGCAGTATTTT	CSVDDGQGLPVPSTDTQYF
17	TRBJ2-3	NA	TRBV5-6	many	TGTGCCAGCAGCTCCACAGTGGGACTTTACATCACAGATACGCAGTATTTT	CASSSTVGLYITDTQYF
14	TRBJ2-2	NA	TRBV20-1	few	TGCAGTGCTACCTTACACCCTAACACCGGGGAGCTGTTTTTT	CSATLHPNTGELFF
15	TRBJ1-5	TRBD1	TRBV7-9	few	TGTGCCAGCAGCTTAAACACAGGGGGGTATCAGCCCCAGCATTTT	CASSLNTGGYQPQHF
18	TRBJ2-5	TRBD2	TRBV4-1	NA	TGCGCCAGCAGCTCTCCGAGGAGCGGGAGTCATACCTGGGAGACCCAGTACTTC	CASSSPRSGSHTWETQYF
12	TRBJ2-1	NA	TRBV20-1	few	TGCAGTGCTCACTCGAGCCCGGGGCGGCAGTTCTTC	CSAHSSPGRQFF
13	TRBJ2-7	NA	TRBV6-1	few	TGTGCCAGCGCCAACCCTGGGAGGACCGAGCAGTACTTC	CASANPGRTEQYF
15	TRBJ2-7	TRBD1	TRBV27	many	TGTGCCAGCAGTCCCAGGGACAGGGTTTTCTACGAGCAGTACTTC	CASSPRDRVFYEQYF
13	TRBJ1-1	NA	TRBV5-4	NA	TGTGCCAGCAGCCCCATAGGGGCGGGTGAAGCTTTCTTT	CASSPIGAGEAFF
15	TRBJ1-2	NA	TRBV4-2	NA	TGTGCCAGCAGCCATGGGAGGTGGGTTAACTATGGCTACACCTTC	CASSHGRWVNYGYTF
12	TRBJ2-4	NA	TRBV12-3/TRBV12-4	many	TGTGCCAGCAGTTTAAGCGGCACTATTCAGTACTTC	CASSLSGTIQYF
14	TRBJ2-3	NA	TRBV6-5	many	TGTGCCAGCAGTTACTCCCAGGGAACAGATACGCAGTATTTT	CASSYSQGTDTQYF
14	TRBJ2-3	TRBD2	TRBV20-1	few	TGCAGTGCGCCGACTAGCGGGGGAACAGATACGCAGTATTTT	CSAPTSGGTDTQYF
14	TRBJ1-4	NA	TRBV20-1	NA	TGCAGTGCCCGCGACGCAGCAACTAATGAAAAACTGTTTTTT	CSARDAATNEKLFF
15	TRBJ2-1	NA	TRBV7-3	many	TGTGCCAGCAGCTCCACAGGAGGGGGGCACAATGAGCAGTTCTTC	CASSSTGGGHNEQFF
11	TRBJ2-5	NA	TRBV7-9	NA	TGTGCCAGCAGCTTAGGTCAGACCCAGTACTTC	CASSLGQTQYF
14	TRBJ2-1	NA	TRBV25-1	NA	TGTGCCATGGGCCTCGGACTCTCCTACTATGAGCAGTTCTTC	CAMGLGLSYYEQFF
17	TRBJ2-2	TRBD2	TRBV7-2	many	TGTGCCAGCAGCTGGAGACTAGCGGGAGTTGACACCGGGGAGCTGTTTTTT	CASSWRLAGVDTGELFF
16	TRBJ2-7	NA	TRBV7-9	few	TGTGCCAGCAGCTTAAGGGTCGGCAGCTCATCCTACGAGCAGTACTTC	CASSLRVGSSSYEQYF
15	TRBJ2-1	NA	TRBV29-1	NA	TGCAGCGTTGAAGATGACCGGAGCTCCTACAATGAGCAGTTCTTC	CSVEDDRSSYNEQFF
15	TRBJ2-1	TRBD2	TRBV12-3/TRBV12-4	many	TGTGCCAGCATCCCCCGGACTAGCGGGAGTAATGAGCAGTTCTTC	CASIPRTSGSNEQFF
13	TRBJ1-1	NA	TRBV29-1	NA	TGCAGCGTTACGGGGAGGTTACACACTGAAGCTTTCTTT	CSVTGRLHTEAFF
15	TRBJ1-2	NA	TRBV20-1	many	TGCAGTGCTAGAGATGTGGGGACATCCAACTATGGCTACACCTTC	CSARDVGTSNYGYTF
16	TRBJ2-1	TRBD2	TRBV29-1	many	TGCAGCGTTCGAGGGACTAGCGGGAGCTCCTACAATGAGCAGTTCTTC	CSVRGTSGSSYNEQFF
13	TRBJ2-1	NA	TRBV7-9	NA	TGTGCCAGCAGCTTTTGGGGCGGGGATGAGCAGTTCTTC	CASSFWGGDEQFF
16	TRBJ1-1	NA	TRBV7-9	NA	TGTGCCAGCAGCTCCCCCTCCACTCGACCGAACACTGAAGCTTTCTTT	CASSSPSTRPNTEAFF
15	TRBJ1-2	TRBD1	TRBV15	many	TGTGCCACGAGACAGGGGGCGAGGATTAACTATGGCTACACCTTC	CATRQGARINYGYTF
15	TRBJ1-5	NA	TRBV28	many	TGTGCCAGCAGTTTCGGGCAGAGGATCAATCAGCCCCAGCATTTT	CASSFGQRINQPQHF
18	TRBJ2-3	TRBD2	TRBV4-2	NA	TGTGCCAGCAGCCAAGTGGAAAGGCGGGGGGGCCTCACAGATACGCAGTATTTT	CASSQVERRGGLTDTQYF
14	TRBJ1-1	NA	TRBV7-3	many	TGTGCCAGCAGCTTAGGGGCAGGTTCCCCTGAAGCTTTCTTT	CASSLGAGSPEAFF
14	TRBJ2-4	TRBD1	TRBV29-1	few	TGCAGCGTTGTGAGGGACAGGTCTAAAAACATTCAGTACTTC	CSVVRDRSKNIQYF
12	TRBJ2-7	NA	TRBV20-1	many	TGCAGTGCTGTACGGTCCTCCTACGAGCAGTACTTC	CSAVRSSYEQYF
14	TRBJ1-2	TRBD1	TRBV12-3/TRBV12-4	many	TGTGCCAGCAGTTTAGGGACAGGGGAGGATGGCTACACCTTC	CASSLGTGEDGYTF
12	TRBJ2-2	NA	TRBV12-3/TRBV12-4	many	TGTGCCAGCAGTTTCTTGATGGGGGAGCTGTTTTTT	CASSFLMGELFF
16	TRBJ2-7	TRBD1	TRBV4-3	few	TGCGCCAGCAGCCAAGTGGTAGGGACAGGGTTCTACGAGCAGTACTTC	CASSQVVGTGFYEQYF
17	TRBJ2-1	TRBD2	TRBV12-3/TRBV12-4	many	TGTGCCAGCAGTTTACTAGCGGGAGGGGGGACCTACAATGAGCAGTTCTTC	CASSLLAGGGTYNEQFF
14	TRBJ2-7	NA	TRBV7-9	few	TGTGCCAGCAGCGACCGGGACAAGAACTACGAGCAGTACTTC	CASSDRDKNYEQYF
15	TRBJ2-2	NA	TRBV5-1	NA	TGCGCCAGCAGCTTGGAGAGGGCGAACACCGGGGAGCTGTTTTTT	CASSLERANTGELFF
17	TRBJ2-5	NA	TRBV4-1	few	TGCGCCAGCAGCCAAGCTTCCGGGGTTATTGAACAAGAGACCCAGTACTTC	CASSQASGVIEQETQYF
14	TRBJ1-4	NA	TRBV20-1	NA	TGCAGTGCTAGAGAGGGGGGCGGGGATGAAAAACTGTTTTTT	CSAREGGGDEKLFF
16	TRBJ2-2	NA	TRBV7-8	NA	TGTGCCAGCAGCTTGGTCTATACAGGGAAAACCGGGGAGCTGTTTTTT	CASSLVYTGKTGELFF
15	TRBJ2-7	NA	TRBV27	few	TGTGCCAGCAGTTTAATTAGGGAAGGTCCCTACGAGCAGTACTTC	CASSLIREGPYEQYF
13	TRBJ1-2	NA	TRBV7-9	many	TGTGCCAGCAGCTTAGATGGGGGCACTGGCTACACCTTC	CASSLDGGTGYTF
20	TRBJ2-1	TRBD1	TRBV11-2	NA	TGTGCCAGCAGCACACCTAGGACAGGCCCCCTTGGGGGCTCCTACAATGAGCAGTTCTTC	CASSTPRTGPLGGSYNEQFF
16	TRBJ2-5	TRBD1	TRBV12-3/TRBV12-4	NA	TGTGCCAGCAGTTTTGGGGGGACAGGGGGCCTAGAGACCCAGTACTTC	CASSFGGTGGLETQYF
18	TRBJ2-1	TRBD2	TRBV6-2/TRBV6-3	few	TGTGCCAGCAGTTACTTGATTAGCGGGGGGGTCCCCGGGAATGAGCAGTTCTTC	CASSYLISGGVPGNEQFF
13	TRBJ2-5	NA	TRBV24-1	NA	TGTGCCACCAGTGATCCCGACCAAGAGACCCAGTACTTC	CATSDPDQETQYF
13	TRBJ2-3	NA	TRBV2	many	TGTGCCAGCACCAACCCGGGAGCAGATACGCAGTATTTT	CASTNPGADTQYF
14	TRBJ2-7	TRBD2	TRBV7-9	many	TGTGCCAGCAGCTCGACTAGCGGGAGTTACGAGCAGTACTTC	CASSSTSGSYEQYF